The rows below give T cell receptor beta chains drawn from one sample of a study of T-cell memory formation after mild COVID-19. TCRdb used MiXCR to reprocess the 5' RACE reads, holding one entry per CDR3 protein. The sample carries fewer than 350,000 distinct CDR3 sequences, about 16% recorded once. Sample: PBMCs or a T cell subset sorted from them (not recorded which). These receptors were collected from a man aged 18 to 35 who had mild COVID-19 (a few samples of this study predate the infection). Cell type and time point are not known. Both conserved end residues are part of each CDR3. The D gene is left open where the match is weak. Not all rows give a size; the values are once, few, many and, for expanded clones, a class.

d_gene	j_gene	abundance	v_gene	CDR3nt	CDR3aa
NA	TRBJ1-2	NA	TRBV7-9	TGTGCCAGCAGCTTAGGGGGGGCTCCCGGTCGGGATGGCTACACCTTC	CASSLGGAPGRDGYTF
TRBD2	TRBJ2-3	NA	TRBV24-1	TGTGCCACCAGTGGGACTAGCGGGCGATCCACAGATACGCAGTATTTT	CATSGTSGRSTDTQYF
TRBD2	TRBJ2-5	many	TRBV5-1	TGCGCCGCCGGCGGGGGTCCCCAAGAGACCCAGTACTTC	CAAGGGPQETQYF
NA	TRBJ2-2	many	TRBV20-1	TGCAGTGCCAGGATTAGGGGGTACCCCACCGGGGAGCTGTTTTTT	CSARIRGYPTGELFF
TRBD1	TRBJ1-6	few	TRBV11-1	TGTGCCAGCAGCTTTGGGACAGGGGTCAATTCACCCCTCCACTTT	CASSFGTGVNSPLHF
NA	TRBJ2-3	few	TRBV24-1	TGTGCCACCAGCGGGACTAGCACAGATACGCAGTATTTT	CATSGTSTDTQYF
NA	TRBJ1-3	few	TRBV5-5	TGTGCCAGCAGCTTGGGTAGGACGGACTCTGGAAACACCATATATTTT	CASSLGRTDSGNTIYF
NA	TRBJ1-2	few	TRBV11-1	TGTGCCAGCAGCTACTTACCGGGTCCTGCGGGCTATGGCTACACCTTC	CASSYLPGPAGYGYTF
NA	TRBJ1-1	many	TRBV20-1	TGCAGTGCTAGAGATACAGAGAACACTGAAGCTTTCTTT	CSARDTENTEAFF
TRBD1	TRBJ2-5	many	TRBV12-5	TGTGCTAGTGGTTTGGGGGACAGTACCCAAGAGACCCAGTACTTC	CASGLGDSTQETQYF
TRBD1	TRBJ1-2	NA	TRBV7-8	TGTGCCAGCAGCTGGGACAGTCTTAACTATGGCTACACCTTC	CASSWDSLNYGYTF
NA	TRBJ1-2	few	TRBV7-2	TGTGCCAGCAGCTCGTATGTGGGTAGTGGCTACACCTTC	CASSSYVGSGYTF
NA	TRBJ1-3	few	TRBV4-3	TGCGCCAGCAGCCAAGATCCAGGAGTAGGAAACACCATATATTTT	CASSQDPGVGNTIYF
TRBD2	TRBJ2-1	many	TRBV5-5	TGTGCCAGCAGCCCACTAGCGGGGGGATCCTACAATGAGCAGTTCTTC	CASSPLAGGSYNEQFF
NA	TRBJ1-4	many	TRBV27	TGTGCCAGCAGCCCCGTTTGGGCAACTAATGAAAAACTGTTTTTT	CASSPVWATNEKLFF
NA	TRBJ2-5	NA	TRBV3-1	TGTGCCAGCAGCCAAGATGCGGGGTTCTTGAAGACCCAGTACTTC	CASSQDAGFLKTQYF
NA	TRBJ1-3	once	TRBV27	TGTGCCAGCCGAAAAAGACAGGGAAACACCATATATTTT	CASRKRQGNTIYF
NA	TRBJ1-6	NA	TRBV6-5	TGTGCCAGCAGTGCCAGGTGGTCAGGGGATAATTCACCCCTCCACTTT	CASSARWSGDNSPLHF
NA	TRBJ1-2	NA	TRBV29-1	TGCAGCGTGGACGGAGAGGACGGCGATTTCTATGGCTACACCTTC	CSVDGEDGDFYGYTF
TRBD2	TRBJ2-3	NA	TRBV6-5	TGTGCCAGCAGTTACTTATGGGCTAGCGGGGGCTTAGATACGCAGTATTTT	CASSYLWASGGLDTQYF
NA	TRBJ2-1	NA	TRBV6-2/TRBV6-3	TGTGCCAGCAGTTACTACCGGGGGCTGATGGTTAATGAGCAGTTCTTC	CASSYYRGLMVNEQFF
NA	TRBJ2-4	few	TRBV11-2	TGTGCCAGCAGCTTAGGGTGGGGGCACAGAAACATTCAGTACTTC	CASSLGWGHRNIQYF
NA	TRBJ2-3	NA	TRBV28	TGTGCCAGCAGTTTGGGGGGTTGGACCGGCACAGATACGCAGTATTTT	CASSLGGWTGTDTQYF
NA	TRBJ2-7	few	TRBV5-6	TGTGCCAGCAGCTTGGAGCCAGGAAACGAGCAGTACTTC	CASSLEPGNEQYF
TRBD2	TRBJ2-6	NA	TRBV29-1	TGCAGCGCATCTAGCGGCGAAGTATCTGGGGCCAACGTCCTGACTTTC	CSASSGEVSGANVLTF
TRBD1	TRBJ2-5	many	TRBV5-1	TGCGCCAGCAGCGGCGGCAGGGGGAAGGAGACCCAGTACTTC	CASSGGRGKETQYF
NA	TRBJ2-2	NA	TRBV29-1	TGCAGCGTTGAGGTCATGAACCCTCGGAACACCGGGGAGCTGTTTTTT	CSVEVMNPRNTGELFF
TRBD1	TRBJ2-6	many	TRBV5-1	TGCGCCAGCAGCTTGGAAGGACAGGGGGCGCGGTGGTCTGGGGCCAACGTCCTGACTTTC	CASSLEGQGARWSGANVLTF
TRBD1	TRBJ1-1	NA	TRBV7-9	TGTGCCAGCAGCTTTTCGACAGGGGGCACGGCTTTCTTT	CASSFSTGGTAFF
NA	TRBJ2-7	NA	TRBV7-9	TGTGCCAGCAGCTCCAGGGTGTCCTACGAGCAGTACTTC	CASSSRVSYEQYF
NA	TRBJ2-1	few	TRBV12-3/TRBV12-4	TGTGCCAGCAGTTTGTCACAGGGCTACAATGAGCAGTTCTTC	CASSLSQGYNEQFF
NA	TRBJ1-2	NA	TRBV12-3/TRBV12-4	TGTGCCAGCAGTTTAATGGACGCCGGGATTAACTATGGCTACACCTTC	CASSLMDAGINYGYTF
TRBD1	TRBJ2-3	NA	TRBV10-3	TGTGCCATCAGTGAGGGTGAGACAGGGGCCACAGATACGCAGTATTTT	CAISEGETGATDTQYF
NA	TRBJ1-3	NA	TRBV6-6	TGTGCCAGCTCCGGACAGAAGTCTGGAAACACCATATATTTT	CASSGQKSGNTIYF
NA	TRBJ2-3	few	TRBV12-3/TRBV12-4	TGTGCCAGCAGTTTATTTAGCATAAGCACAGATACGCAGTATTTT	CASSLFSISTDTQYF
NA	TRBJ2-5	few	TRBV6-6	TGTGCCAGCAGCCGGGACGCCGGGTCGGAGACCCAGTACTTC	CASSRDAGSETQYF
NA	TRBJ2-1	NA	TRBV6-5	TGTGCCAGCACCTACGGAGGAGGGCTGTACAATGAGCAGTTCTTC	CASTYGGGLYNEQFF
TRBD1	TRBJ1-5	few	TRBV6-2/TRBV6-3	TGTGCCAGCAGTTACTCGATCGCCTCGGGACAGTCTATGTATCAGCCCCAGCATTTT	CASSYSIASGQSMYQPQHF
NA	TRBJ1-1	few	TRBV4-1	NA	CASSQDWGEGAKSFF
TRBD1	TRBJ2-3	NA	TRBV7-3	TGTGCCAGCAGCTCGGGACAGGGATACACAGATACGCAGTATTTT	CASSSGQGYTDTQYF
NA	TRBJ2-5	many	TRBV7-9	TGTGCCAGCAGCTACTGGGCTTTACAAGAGACCCAGTACTTC	CASSYWALQETQYF
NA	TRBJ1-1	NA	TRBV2	TGTGCCAGCGAGGGTATCCCGAACACTGAAGCTTTCTTT	CASEGIPNTEAFF
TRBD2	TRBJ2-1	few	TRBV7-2	TGTGCCAGCAGCTTAAGGACTAGCGGGGAGCAGTTCTTC	CASSLRTSGEQFF
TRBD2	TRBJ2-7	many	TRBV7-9	TGTGCCAGCAGCTCCCCGGGACTAGCGGGGGGGAACTCCTACGAGCAGTACTTC	CASSSPGLAGGNSYEQYF
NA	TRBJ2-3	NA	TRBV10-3	TGTGCCTCGGGAGAGGGGGGATATTACACAGATACGCAGTATTTT	CASGEGGYYTDTQYF
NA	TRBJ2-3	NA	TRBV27	TGTGCCAGCAGTTGGGCGCTCCTACCAGACACAGATACGCAGTATTTT	CASSWALLPDTDTQYF
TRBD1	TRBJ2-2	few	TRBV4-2	TGTGCCAGCAGCGCCGGACAGGGGAACACCGGGGAGCTGTTTTTT	CASSAGQGNTGELFF
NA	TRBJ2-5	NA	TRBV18	TGTGCCAGCTCAGCTGTGGGGGATAAAGAGACCCAGTACTTC	CASSAVGDKETQYF
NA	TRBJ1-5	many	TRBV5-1	TGCGCCAGCAGCGTCGGGGAGCATAGCAATCAGCCCCAGCATTTT	CASSVGEHSNQPQHF
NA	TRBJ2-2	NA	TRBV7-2	TGTGCCAGCAGCTTAAACGTCGGCAACACCGGGGAGCTGTTTTTT	CASSLNVGNTGELFF
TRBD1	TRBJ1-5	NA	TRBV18	TGTGCCAGCTCCCGCGACAGGGCAAGTCAGCCCCAGCATTTT	CASSRDRASQPQHF
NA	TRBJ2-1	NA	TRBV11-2	TGTGCCAGCAGCCTAGAGGCCAGGGACAATGAGCAGTTCTTC	CASSLEARDNEQFF
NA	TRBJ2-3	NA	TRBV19	TGTGCCAGTAGTATCCAGGCGACTAGCACAGATACGCAGTATTTT	CASSIQATSTDTQYF
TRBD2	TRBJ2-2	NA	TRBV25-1	TGTGCCAGCATGCGCGGGGGGGTTGGCACCGGGGAGCTGTTTTTT	CASMRGGVGTGELFF
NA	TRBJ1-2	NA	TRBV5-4	TGTGCCAGCTCCCGGGTAGGGGCCTATGGCTACACCTTC	CASSRVGAYGYTF